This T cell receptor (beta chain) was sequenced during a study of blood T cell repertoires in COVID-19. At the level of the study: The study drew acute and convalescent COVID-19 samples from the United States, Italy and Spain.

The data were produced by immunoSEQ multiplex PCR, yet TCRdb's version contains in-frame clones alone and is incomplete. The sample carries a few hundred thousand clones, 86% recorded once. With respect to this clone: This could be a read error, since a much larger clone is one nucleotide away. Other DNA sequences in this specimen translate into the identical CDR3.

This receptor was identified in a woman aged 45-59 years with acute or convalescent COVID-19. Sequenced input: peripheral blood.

CDR3 sequence (DNA): TGTGCCAGCAGCTTAAGCCTAGCGGGAGGGAATGAGCAGTTCTTC. This codes for CASSLSLAGGNEQFF. The chain carries TRBV7-3 and TRBJ2-1; 12 nucleotides match TRBD2. This CDR3 has 15 residues. With 1 base clipped from V and 7 bases from J, the junction kept 2 bases outside the gene matches. The germline CDR1 and CDR2 sequences are SGHTA and FQGTGA.